This TCR beta chain is from a study of blood T cell repertoires in COVID-19. Generated by immunoSEQ multiplex PCR, the TCRdb table keeps only in-frame clones and is missing some. The sample lists about 190,000 clones, approximately 79% occurring once. The sequence was collected from a woman between 45 and 65 years old with acute or convalescent COVID-19. Sequencing input: peripheral blood.

CDR3 residues: CASTSPRTVFNQPQHF. The CDR3 nucleotides read TGTGCCAGCACCTCGCCCCGGACAGTATTCAATCAGCCCCAGCATTTT. This rearrangement joins TRBV7-4 to TRBJ1-5; TRBD1 is a possible D gene (6 bases). The germline gives CDR1 SGHVT, CDR2 SQSDAQ. The CDR3 extends over 16 amino acids. The ends were cut back, 7 bases at V and 3 bases at J, with 19 bases in the middle.